This T cell receptor beta chain was found in a study of Ad26.COV2.S vaccination and SARS-CoV-2 variants. The study, taken as a whole, reports: Measures of TCR breadth and depth may have fallen short of total T cell responses. Reported findings describe substantial breadth in spike-specific CD8+ and CD4+ T cell responses following vaccination. Comparability of non-spike TCR breadth was observed across vaccine and placebo recipients.

As regards this clone: Its antigen is still unknown.

Clones were read by immunoSEQ multiplex PCR, and TCRdb kept only the in-frame ones, dropping some. Among 350,000 to 400,000 clones listed, about 88% were seen once. Trimming left V 1 base short and J 2 bases short, with 11 bases between. The CDR3 is 15 residues long. CDR1 is LGHNA, CDR2 YSLEER, per germline. Indicated treatment: around 19 received Ad26.COV2.S at low or high dose, single or two shots; a few received placebo; per-sample allocation not given. Day 63 following the first vaccine or placebo injection was when the samples were taken. The rearrangement links TRBV4-3 to TRBJ1-1; D may be TRBD1 (5 bases). Sequencing used peripheral blood, obtained in a trial of Ad26.COV2.S vaccine versus placebo. The TCR sequence derives from a person aged 18-60 years who received the Ad26.COV2.S COVID-19 vaccine or a placebo. The CDR3 here is CASSQGWDLNTEAFF. The CDR3 nucleotides are TGCGCCAGCAGCCAAGGATGGGACCTTAACACTGAAGCTTTCTTT.